The 24 T cell receptor beta chains below come from one sample, sequenced in a study of OX40 agonist ivuxolimab in advanced cancers. Clones were sequenced by immunoSEQ multiplex PCR, and TCRdb holds only the in-frame ones, with some missing. The table shows tens of thousands of clones, with about 85% occurring only once. This specimen consisted of CD4+ or CD8+ T cells sorted from blood, obtained in a trial of the OX40 agonist ivuxolimab. Receptors originate from an adult with an advanced solid tumor such as melanoma, head and neck, liver or kidney cancer.

This sequence joins TRBV11-3 and TRBJ2-3; 10 bases fit TRBD1. The V and J ends lost 5 bases and 3 bases, in that order; junction bases with no gene match: 5. The CDR3 totals 15 residues. The germline CDR1 and CDR2 sequences are SGHNT and YENEEA. The CDR3 DNA reads as TGTGCCAGCAGCCGAGGACAGGGGGAGACAGATACGCAGTATTTT. Protein product: CASSRGQGETDTQYF.

The V call is TRBV7-2, the J call TRBJ1-3, with D uncertain. The CDR3 has 14 residues. Germline assignment: CDR1 SGHTA and CDR2 FQGNSA. Trimming shortened V by 1 base and J by 0 bases, and 4 bases separated the two germline ends. CDR3 DNA: TGTGCCAGCAGCTTAGACAGCTCTGGAAACACCATATATTTT. It yields the protein CASSLDSSGNTIYF. Supplemented by reference TRBV7-2 and TRBJ1-3, the full variable domain reads GAGVSQSPSNKVTEKGKDVELRCDPISGHTALYWYRQSLGQGLEFLIYFQGNSAPDKSGLPSDRFSAERTGGSVSTLTIQRTQQEDSAVYLCASSLDSSGNTIYFGEGSWLTVV.

The chain uses TRBV6-6 and TRBJ1-5; D gene ambiguous. The CDR3 spans 15 residues. The V gene's germline CDR1 is MNHNY and CDR2 SVGAGI (reference sequence). V was trimmed by 2 bases and J by 1 base, leaving 9 bases between them. In nucleotides, the CDR3 is TGTGCCAGCAGTTACAGGGAGGAGAGCAATCAGCCCCAGCATTTT. The encoded protein is CASSYREESNQPQHF.

CDR3: CASREGPNTEAFF. CDR3 in DNA: TGTGCCAGCAGAGAAGGACCGAACACTGAAGCTTTCTTT. The genes are TRBV7-3 and TRBJ1-1, with D unclear. This CDR3 is 13 amino acids long. The ends were cut back, 6 bases at V and 1 base at J, with 9 bases in the middle. Germline lookup yields CDR1 SGHTA and CDR2 FQGTGA.

The genes are TRBV14 and TRBJ2-7; 7 bases agree with TRBD1. CDR1 is SGHDN, CDR2 FVKESK, per germline. The CDR3 totals 15 residues. V lost 4 bases, J lost 7 bases, and 13 bases stayed unmatched. The DNA of the CDR3 is TGTGCCAGCAGCCGAAGGGGGAAGGGGGCCTGGGAGCAGTACTTC. Its protein product is CASSRRGKGAWEQYF. The full variable domain, in which reference TRBV14 and TRBJ2-7 provide the parts outside the CDR3, is EAGVTQFPSHSVIEKGQTVTLRCDPISGHDNLYWYRRVMGKEIKFLLHFVKESKQDESGMPNNRFLAERTGGTYSTLKVQPAELEDSGVYFCASSRRGKGAWEQYFGPGTRLTVT.

The rearrangement joins TRBV6-1 to TRBJ2-1; D is ambiguous. V was clipped by 1 base and J by 12 bases, with 13 bases between them. This CDR3 contains 13 residues. Germline-derived CDR1 and CDR2 are MNHNS and SASEGT. The CDR3 sequence is CASSEVKWVSQFF. As DNA, the CDR3 is TGTGCCAGCAGTGAAGTTAAATGGGTATCGCAGTTCTTC.

This chain connects TRBV7-9 to TRBJ2-7; a possible D gene is TRBD1 (6 bases). The V gene's germline CDR1 is SEHNR and CDR2 FQNEAQ (reference sequence). The CDR3 consists of 15 residues. The V gene lost 1 base and the J gene lost 2 bases, with 12 bases spanning the gap. CDR3 sequence: CASSLVGRGAYEQYF. For the CDR3, the DNA is TGTGCCAGCAGCTTAGTGGGCAGGGGAGCCTACGAGCAGTACTTC.

This clone was seen only once. The chain is built from TRBV23-1 and TRBJ1-4; perhaps TRBD1 as D (5 bases). TRBV23-1 belongs to the ORF category, with a function that is uncertain. The CDR3 sequence is 16 residues long. The ends were cut back, 0 bases at V and 8 bases at J, with 16 bases in the middle. The CDR3 sequence: CASSQSVGTGREKLFF. The CDR3 DNA is TGCGCCAGCAGTCAATCGGTCGGTACAGGTAGGGAAAAACTGTTTTTT.

The chain joins TRBV6-6 to TRBJ2-2; 7 nucleotides line up with TRBD1. The CDR3 has 14 residues. CDR1 MNHNY and CDR2 SVGAGI come from the germline V gene (reference sequence). V trimming: 6 bases; J trimming: 2 bases; junction bases outside the gene matches: 3. The chain's CDR3 is CASRGDSNTGELFF. CDR3 in DNA: TGTGCCAGCAGGGGGGACAGCAACACCGGGGAGCTGTTTTTT.

This clone was recorded a few times. This chain uses TRBV6-1 with TRBJ1-3; tentative D call: TRBD1 (6 bases). The V gene lost 3 bases and the J gene lost 3 bases, with 15 bases spanning the gap. The germline gives CDR1 MNHNS, CDR2 SASEGT. This CDR3 contains 16 residues. The CDR3 bases are TGTGCCAGCAGTGAGGGGGGCTGGGCGGTTGGAAACACCATATATTTT. Its translation is CASSEGGWAVGNTIYF.

This clone showed up just once. Here the CDR3 DNA reads TGTGCCATCAGTGGGGGACAGGGGGGGCAGCCCCAGCATTTT. Its protein product is CAISGGQGGQPQHF. The chain has TRBV10-3 and TRBJ1-5, with 11 bases fitting TRBD1. V was clipped by 4 bases and J by 7 bases; unmatched bases: 3. Germline V lookup: CDR1 ENHRY, CDR2 SYGVKD. The CDR3 loop spans 14 amino acids.

With regard to this clone: A read error may account for a junction end that differs from germline. Other DNA variants within this sample encode the same CDR3. The chain has TRBV5-4 and TRBJ2-1, with TRBD2 matching over 9 bases. Germline V gene data show CDR1 as SGHNT and CDR2 as YYREEE (reference sequence). CDR3 size: 13 residues. The CDR3 DNA follows: TGCGCCAGCAGCTTGTCTAGCGGGATGCAGCAGTTCTTC. Translation gives CASSLSSGMQQFF.

V and J are TRBV2 and TRBJ1-5, with TRBD1 identical over 7 bases. Germline lookup yields CDR1 SNHLY and CDR2 FYNNEI. The CDR3 covers 14 residues. J lost 4 bases, V lost 2 bases, and 2 bases had no gene match. The chain's CDR3 is CASSERQGNQPQHF. CDR3 nucleotide sequence: TGTGCCAGCAGTGAAAGACAGGGTAATCAGCCCCAGCATTTT.

The chain combines TRBV6-5 with TRBJ1-2; TRBD1 matches at 7 bases. The V gene end was trimmed by 6 bases and the J gene end by 2 bases; junction bases not matched to a gene: 3. This CDR3 region has 13 residues. Germline CDR1 reads MNHEY; CDR2 reads SVGAGI. CDR3 protein: CASSQGGNYGYTF. The CDR3 DNA follows: TGTGCCAGCAGCCAGGGGGGAAACTATGGCTACACCTTC.

The genes are TRBV18 and TRBJ1-5; no firm D call. This CDR3 region has 13 residues. Trimming cost V 2 bases and J 3 bases, with 5 bases left between them. Germline V gives CDR1 KGHSH, CDR2 LQKENI. The CDR3 region has the DNA TGTGCCAGCTCACCAGGGGACAATCAGCCCCAGCATTTT. It is translated as CASSPGDNQPQHF.

The chain carries TRBV25-1 and TRBJ1-1, with unresolved D. The CDR3 extends over 13 amino acids. V was pared by 4 bases and J by 6 bases, with 12 bases between. Germline CDR1 MGHDK, CDR2 SYGVNS. The CDR3 nucleotides read TGTGCCAGCAGTGGTCTCCGGCGAGCTGAAGCTTTCTTT. Translated: CASSGLRRAEAFF.

The chain uses TRBV19 and TRBJ2-7; TRBD2 matches 11 bases. V dropped 3 bases and J dropped 2; count of bases not matched to a gene: 9. Per the germline V gene, CDR1 is LNHDA and CDR2 is SQIVND (reference sequence). The CDR3 covers 17 residues. The CDR3 coding sequence is TGTGCCAGTAGTATGGGGGGCCTGACTAGCGGGACCTACGAGCAGTACTTC. Its translation is CASSMGGLTSGTYEQYF.

The chain carries TRBV6-5 and TRBJ2-1; the D is unclear. The CDR3 has 11 amino acids. V was shortened by 8 bases and J by 4 bases, with 6 bases between the two germline ends. Germline lookup yields CDR1 MNHEY and CDR2 SVGAGI. The CDR3 DNA reads as TGTGCCAGCGCTACTTACAATGAGCAGTTCTTC. It encodes CASATYNEQFF.

This clone has just one count. The chain employs TRBV6-5 and TRBJ2-4; no reliable D call. Germline CDR1 and CDR2: MNHEY and SVGAGI. The CDR3 has 15 residues. V was cut by 4 bases and J by 0 bases, with 10 bases left in between. The CDR3 DNA follows: TGTGCCAGCAGTTCAAGATATTTAGCCAAAAACATTCAGTACTTC. As protein: CASSSRYLAKNIQYF.

This clone has only a few counts. The V and J genes are TRBV6-5 and TRBJ1-2; D remains unclear. The CDR3 sequence is 13 residues long. The V end was cut by 0 bases, the J end by 3 bases, with 5 bases between. Germline assignment: CDR1 MNHEY and CDR2 SVGAGI. The CDR3 DNA reads TGTGCCAGCAGTTACTCCGGGGACTATGGCTACACCTTC. It specifies CASSYSGDYGYTF.

The rearrangement joins TRBV9 to TRBJ2-2; D is perhaps TRBD2 (5 bases). V dropped 6 bases and J dropped 0 bases, with 6 bases sitting between them. CDR3 size: 13 residues. Germline values: CDR1 SGDLS, CDR2 YYNGEE. DNA of the CDR3: TGTGCCAGCACGGGAACGAACACCGGGGAGCTGTTTTTT. This encodes CASTGTNTGELFF.

The chain carries TRBV7-2 and TRBJ2-7; TRBD1 matches 7 bases. V lost 5 bases and J lost 3; bases outside the gene matches: 10. CDR1 is SGHTA, CDR2 FQGNSA, per germline. This CDR3 is built from 15 residues. CDR3 coding DNA: TGTGCCAGCAGCCGTACTCCGGACAGGAGCTACGAGCAGTACTTC. This encodes CASSRTPDRSYEQYF.

The V and J genes are TRBV9 and TRBJ1-2; TRBD1 aligns across 7 bases. The trim removed 3 bases at V and 4 bases at J, leaving 3 bases unmatched. CDR1 is SGDLS, CDR2 YYNGEE, per germline. The CDR3 spans 13 residues. The CDR3 loop reads CASSEGTVYGYTF. CDR3 bases: TGTGCCAGCAGCGAAGGGACAGTCTATGGCTACACCTTC.

The chain recombines TRBV4-1 with TRBJ2-4; D may be TRBD1 (5 bases). The length of the CDR3 is 15 residues. V lost 3 bases and J lost 8, with 17 bases in between. Germline lookup yields CDR1 MGHRA and CDR2 YSYEKL. CDR3 residues: CASSQAGQGPHIQYF. DNA for the CDR3: TGCGCCAGCAGCCAGGCTGGGCAGGGCCCCCACATTCAGTACTTC.